This TCR beta chain came from a study of identical twins. Whole-study findings and limits: Memory repertoires showed no such pattern, whereas abundant cord blood beta clonotypes carried fewer insertions.

TCRdb reprocessed the 5' RACE reads with MiXCR, giving one entry per CDR3 protein. The sample lists a few hundred thousand distinct CDR3 sequences; around 9.6% were seen once. With respect to this clonotype: What it binds is not known.

The V gene's germline CDR1 is WNHNN and CDR2 SYGVQD (reference sequence). With 2 bases clipped from V and 15 bases from J, the junction kept 8 bases outside the gene matches. The CDR3 extends over 13 amino acids. This same sample was also taken into another study, of yellow fever vaccine responses in identical twins.

V and J are TRBV10-1 and TRBJ2-1, with TRBD2 matching 9 bases. The sequenced sample was PBMCs. The clonotype was recovered from a young woman in good health. Here the CDR3 reads CASSETGSGSPFF. CDR3 bases: TGCGCCAGCAGTGAGACAGGTAGCGGGAGTCCGTTCTTC.